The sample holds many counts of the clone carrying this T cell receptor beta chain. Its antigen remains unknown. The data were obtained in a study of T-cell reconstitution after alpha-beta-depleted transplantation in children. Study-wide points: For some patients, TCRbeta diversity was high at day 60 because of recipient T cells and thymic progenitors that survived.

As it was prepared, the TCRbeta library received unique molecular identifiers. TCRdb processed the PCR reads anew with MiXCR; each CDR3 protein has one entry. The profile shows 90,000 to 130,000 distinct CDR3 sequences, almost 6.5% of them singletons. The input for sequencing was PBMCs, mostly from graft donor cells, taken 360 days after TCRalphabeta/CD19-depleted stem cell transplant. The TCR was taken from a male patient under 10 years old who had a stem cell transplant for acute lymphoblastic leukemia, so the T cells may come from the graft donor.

The CDR3 coding sequence is TGTGCCACCAGCAGAGTTACAGGGCGCACAGATACGCAGTATTTT. This translates into CATSRVTGRTDTQYF. The chain has TRBV15 and TRBJ2-3; tentative D call: TRBD1 (6 bases). The V end lost 1 base, the J end lost 1 base, and 9 bases lay between the germline ends. The CDR3 is made up of 15 amino acids. The germline V gene encodes CDR1 LNHNV and CDR2 YYDKDF (reference sequence).